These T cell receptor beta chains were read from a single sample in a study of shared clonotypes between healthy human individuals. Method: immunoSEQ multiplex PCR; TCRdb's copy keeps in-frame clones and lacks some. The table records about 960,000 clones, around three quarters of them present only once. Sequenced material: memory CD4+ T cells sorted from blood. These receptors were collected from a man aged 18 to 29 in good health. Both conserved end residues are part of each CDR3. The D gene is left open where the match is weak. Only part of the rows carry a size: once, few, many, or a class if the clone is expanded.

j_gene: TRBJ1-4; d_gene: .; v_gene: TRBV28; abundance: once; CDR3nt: TGTGCCAGCAGTTTACAGGGGAGAGAAAAACTGTTTTTT; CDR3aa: CASSLQGREKLFF
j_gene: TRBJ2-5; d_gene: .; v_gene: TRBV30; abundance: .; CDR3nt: TGTGCCTGGAGAGCCTGGCGGGTCCAAGAGACCCAGTACTTC; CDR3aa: CAWRAWRVQETQYF
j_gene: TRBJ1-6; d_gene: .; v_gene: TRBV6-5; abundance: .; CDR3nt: TGTGCCAGCAGTTACTCGAGGAAACCGATTAATTCACCCCTCCACTTT; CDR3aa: CASSYSRKPINSPLHF
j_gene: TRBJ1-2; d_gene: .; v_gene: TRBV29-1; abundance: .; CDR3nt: TGCAGCGTTTCGCAGGGATCGAACTATGGCTACACCTTC; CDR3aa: CSVSQGSNYGYTF
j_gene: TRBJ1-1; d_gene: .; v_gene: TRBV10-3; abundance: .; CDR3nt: TGTGCCATCAAGACCCGGGTCGGGTCAGGTGAAGCTTTCTTT; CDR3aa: CAIKTRVGSGEAFF
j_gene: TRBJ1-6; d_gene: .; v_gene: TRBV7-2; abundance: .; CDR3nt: TGTGCCAGCAGCATACGGACCTCCGATTCACCCCTCCACTTT; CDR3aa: CASSIRTSDSPLHF
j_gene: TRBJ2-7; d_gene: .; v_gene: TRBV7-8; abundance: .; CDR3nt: TGTGCCAGCAGCAAAGACAGGGGACTATCAAGCGAGCAGTACTTC; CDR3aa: CASSKDRGLSSEQYF
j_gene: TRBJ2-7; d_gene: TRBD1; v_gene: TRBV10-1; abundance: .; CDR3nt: TGCGCCAGCAGTGAGCACGACAGGGGGCGCGGCGAGCAGTACTTC; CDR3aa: CASSEHDRGRGEQYF
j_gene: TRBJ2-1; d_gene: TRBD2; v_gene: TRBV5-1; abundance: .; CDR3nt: TGCGCCAGCAGCTTGGATTTCGGGACTAGAAGCAATGAGCAGTTCTTC; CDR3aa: CASSLDFGTRSNEQFF
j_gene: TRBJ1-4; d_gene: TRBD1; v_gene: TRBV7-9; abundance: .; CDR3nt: TGTGCCAGCAGCTCCACGGGACAGGGGAATGAAAAACTGTTTTTT; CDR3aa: CASSSTGQGNEKLFF
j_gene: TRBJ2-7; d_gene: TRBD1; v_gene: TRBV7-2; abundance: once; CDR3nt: TGTGCCAGCAGCTCGGGACAGGGTGATTTATACGAGCAGTACTTC; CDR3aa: CASSSGQGDLYEQYF
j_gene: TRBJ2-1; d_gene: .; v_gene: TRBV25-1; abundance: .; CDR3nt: TGTGCCAGCAGTGGGAGCGGGCTAGATGAGCAGTTCTTC; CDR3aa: CASSGSGLDEQFF
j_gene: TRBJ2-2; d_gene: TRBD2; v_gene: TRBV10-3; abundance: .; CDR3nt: TGTGCCATCAGTGGAACCCGCGGGGGGCCGAACACCGGGGAGCTGTTTTTT; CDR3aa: CAISGTRGGPNTGELFF
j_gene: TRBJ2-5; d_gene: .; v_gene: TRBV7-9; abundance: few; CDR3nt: TGTGCCAGCAGCTTAGCAGGAGTCCGGACCCAGTACTTC; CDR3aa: CASSLAGVRTQYF
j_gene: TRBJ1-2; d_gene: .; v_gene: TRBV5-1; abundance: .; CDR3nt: TGCGCCAGCAGCCCCACCCCCGACAGACTCTTCCCTACGGGCTACACCTTC; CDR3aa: CASSPTPDRLFPTGYTF
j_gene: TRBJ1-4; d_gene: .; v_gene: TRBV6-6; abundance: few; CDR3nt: TGTGCCAGCAGCCCAGGGCGAACTAATGAAAAACTGTTTTTT; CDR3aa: CASSPGRTNEKLFF
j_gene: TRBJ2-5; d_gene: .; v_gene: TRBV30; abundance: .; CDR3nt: TGTGCCTGGAGTGTGGGGTGGACCCAGTACTTC; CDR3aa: CAWSVGWTQYF
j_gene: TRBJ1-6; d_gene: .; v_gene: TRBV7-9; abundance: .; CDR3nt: TGTGCCAGCAGCTTTCAGGGGTTGGGGTCACCCCTCCACTTT; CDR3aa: CASSFQGLGSPLHF
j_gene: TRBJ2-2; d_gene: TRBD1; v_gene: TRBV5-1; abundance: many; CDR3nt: TGCGCCAGCAGAACCGGGACAGGGAACACCGGGGAGCTGTTTTTT; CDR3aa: CASRTGTGNTGELFF
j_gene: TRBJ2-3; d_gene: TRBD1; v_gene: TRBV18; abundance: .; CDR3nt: TGTGCCAGCTCACCCGGACAGGGCGGCACAGATACGCAGTATTTT; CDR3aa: CASSPGQGGTDTQYF
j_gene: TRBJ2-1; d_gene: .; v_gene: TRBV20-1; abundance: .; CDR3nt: TGCAGTGCTAGAGATGGGTCGGAGCAGTTCTTC; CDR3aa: CSARDGSEQFF
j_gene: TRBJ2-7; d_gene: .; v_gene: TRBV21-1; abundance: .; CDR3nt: TGTGCCAGCAGCAAGAAAAAAGTCCCGGGGGGCTACGAGCAGTACTTC; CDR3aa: CASSKKKVPGGYEQYF
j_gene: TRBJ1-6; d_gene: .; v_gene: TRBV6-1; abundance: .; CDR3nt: TGTGCCAGCAGAGAGGACAGCTACAGAAATTCACCCCTCCACTTT; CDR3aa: CASREDSYRNSPLHF
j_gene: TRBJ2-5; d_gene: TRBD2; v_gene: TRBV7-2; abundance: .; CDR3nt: TGTGCCAGCAGCTTATTAGCGGGGGGAAACCAAGAGACCCAGTACTTC; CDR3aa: CASSLLAGGNQETQYF
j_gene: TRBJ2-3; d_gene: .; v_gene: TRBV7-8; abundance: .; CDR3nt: TGTGCCAGCAGCCCCACGTGGGATACGCAGTATTTT; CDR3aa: CASSPTWDTQYF
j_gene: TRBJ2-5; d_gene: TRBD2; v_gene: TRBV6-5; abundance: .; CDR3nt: TGTGCCAGCAGTTCCGTTAGCGGGGGGGTCAGAGCCCAGTACTTC; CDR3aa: CASSSVSGGVRAQYF
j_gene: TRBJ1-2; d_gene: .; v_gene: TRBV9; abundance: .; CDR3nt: TGTGCCAGCAGCGTTGGGCCTGAGGCCTATGGCTACACCTTC; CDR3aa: CASSVGPEAYGYTF
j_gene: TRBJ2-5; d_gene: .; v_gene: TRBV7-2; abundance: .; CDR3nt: TGTGCCAGCAGCCCATTTCAAGAGACCCAGTACTTC; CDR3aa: CASSPFQETQYF
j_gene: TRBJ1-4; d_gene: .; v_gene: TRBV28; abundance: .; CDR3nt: TGTGCCAGCAGTTTGTCTGGACAGCCCCCGTTTTTT; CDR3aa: CASSLSGQPPFF